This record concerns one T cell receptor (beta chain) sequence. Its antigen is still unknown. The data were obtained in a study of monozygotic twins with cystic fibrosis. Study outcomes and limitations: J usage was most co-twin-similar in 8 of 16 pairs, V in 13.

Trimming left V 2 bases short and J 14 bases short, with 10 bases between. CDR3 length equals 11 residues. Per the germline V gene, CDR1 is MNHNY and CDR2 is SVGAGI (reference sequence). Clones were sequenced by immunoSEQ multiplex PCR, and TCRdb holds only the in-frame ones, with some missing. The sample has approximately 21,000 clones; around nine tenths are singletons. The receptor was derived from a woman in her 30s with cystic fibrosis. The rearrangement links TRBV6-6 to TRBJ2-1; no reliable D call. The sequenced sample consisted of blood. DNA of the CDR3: TGTGCCAGCAGTTACGAATCCCGCGAGTTCTTC. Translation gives CASSYESREFF.